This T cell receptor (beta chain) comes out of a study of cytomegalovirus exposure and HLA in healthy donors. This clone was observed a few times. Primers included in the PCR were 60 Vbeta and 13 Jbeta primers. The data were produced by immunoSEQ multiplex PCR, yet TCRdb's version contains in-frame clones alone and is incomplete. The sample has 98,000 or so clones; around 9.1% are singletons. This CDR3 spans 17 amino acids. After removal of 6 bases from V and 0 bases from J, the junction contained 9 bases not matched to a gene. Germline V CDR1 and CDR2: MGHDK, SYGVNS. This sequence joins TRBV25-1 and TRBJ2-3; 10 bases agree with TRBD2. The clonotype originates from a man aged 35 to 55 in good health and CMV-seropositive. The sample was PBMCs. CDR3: CASRPLPSGGSTDTQYF. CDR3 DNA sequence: TGTGCCAGCAGGCCCCTCCCTAGCGGGGGTAGCACAGATACGCAGTATTTT.